Each of the 24 T cell receptor beta chains below was sequenced from the same sample in a study of blood T cell repertoires in COVID-19. Repertoires were generated with immunoSEQ multiplex PCR, while TCRdb's copy carries only in-frame clones and drops some. Of around 100,000 clones detected, more than 75% appear once; the ten largest clones hold under 30%. The sample comprised peripheral blood. The receptor source for this set is a man in his 60s with acute or convalescent COVID-19.

The CDR3 DNA reads as TGTGCCACCAGTGCTCGGACAGGCTCAGATACGCAGTATTTT. It is translated as CATSARTGSDTQYF. The V call is TRBV24-1, the J call TRBJ2-3; 7 nucleotides agree with TRBD1. With V trimmed by 5 bases and J by 4 bases, 5 bases remained unmatched. The CDR3 runs to 14 residues. Per germline, CDR1 KGHDR and CDR2 SFDVKD.

The V call is TRBV30, the J call TRBJ1-6, with a possible D match to TRBD1 (5 bases). V lost 2 bases and J lost 5, with 7 bases in between. Per germline, CDR1 GTSNPN and CDR2 SVGIG (reference sequence). There are 13 residues in the CDR3. The CDR3 reads CAWSMDNNSPLHF. The CDR3 nucleotides are TGTGCCTGGAGTATGGACAATAATTCACCCCTCCACTTT. The entire variable domain, with the rest obtained from reference TRBV30 and TRBJ1-6, is as follows: SQTIHQWPATLVQPVGSPLSLECTVEGTSNPNLYWYRQAAGRGLQLLFYSVGIGQISSEVPQNLSASRPQDRQFILSSKKLLLSDSGFYLCAWSMDNNSPLHFGNGTRLTVT.

This clone has more than one count but fewer than ten. Other DNA sequences in this sample translate to the same CDR3. This chain uses TRBV27 with TRBJ2-2, with TRBD2 matching over 8 bases. The CDR3 is 15 residues long. J gave up 2 bases and V 6 bases, and 5 bases lay outside the gene matches. Per the germline V gene, CDR1 is MNHEY and CDR2 is SMNVEV (reference sequence). The CDR3 spells CASSPRGGNTGELFF. As DNA, the CDR3 is TGTGCCAGCAGCCCCCGGGGGGGAAACACCGGGGAGCTGTTTTTT.

This clone has just one count. The rearrangement links TRBV27 to TRBJ2-2, with 8 bases that match TRBD1. The germline V gene encodes CDR1 MNHEY and CDR2 SMNVEV (reference sequence). This CDR3 is 15 amino acids long. Trimming removed 6 bases from V and 9 bases from J; junction bases left unmatched: 12. The CDR3 DNA reads TGTGCCAGCAGGATCTCCGGGACAGGTGCCAGGGAGCTGTTTTTT. It specifies CASRISGTGARELFF.

The chain joins TRBV9 to TRBJ1-2; a weak D match, TRBD1 (6 bases). The germline V and J ends were trimmed by 0 bases and 10 bases, with 22 bases remaining between them. CDR1 and CDR2 (germline): SGDLS, YYNGEE. CDR3 size: 16 residues. The CDR3 DNA reads TGTGCCAGCAGCGTAGCCCTTGGACAGCCACACTCCCTCTACACCTTC. Its translation: CASSVALGQPHSLYTF.

A single count supports this clone. The rearrangement uses TRBV24-1 and TRBJ2-3; 8 bases line up with TRBD2. The ends lost 4 bases at V and 3 bases at J; junction bases unmatched: 11. Germline CDR1 reads KGHDR; CDR2 reads SFDVKD. The CDR3 has 17 amino acids. The CDR3 DNA reads TGTGCCACCAGTGACCCCCGGGCAGCGGGAGAAACAGATACGCAGTATTTT. As protein: CATSDPRAAGETDTQYF.

This clone was detected only once. The chain employs TRBV19 and TRBJ1-4; the D gene is possibly TRBD1 (5 bases). The CDR3 is made up of 11 amino acids. Germline V CDR1 and CDR2: LNHDA, SQIVND (reference sequence). V was clipped by 6 bases and J by 7 bases, with 6 bases between them. This CDR3 is CASRDTEKLFF. The CDR3 DNA is TGTGCCAGTAGGGACACTGAAAAACTGTTTTTT.

The V gene is TRBV20-1, the J gene TRBJ2-5; 7 nucleotides line up with TRBD2. CDR1 is DFQATT, CDR2 SNEGSKA, per germline (reference sequence). CDR3 length: 11 amino acids. The J segment lost 5 bases and the V segment lost 8 bases, leaving 5 bases of the junction unmatched. The CDR3 protein is CSLSGLETQYF. The CDR3 DNA follows: TGCAGTCTTAGCGGGTTGGAGACCCAGTACTTC.

The rearrangement uses TRBV7-2 and TRBJ2-3, with TRBD2 identical over 8 bases. Looked up from germline, CDR1 is SGHTA and CDR2 is FQGNSA. This CDR3 region has 16 residues. V lost 2 bases, J lost 0 bases, and 4 bases stayed unmatched. CDR3 bases: TGTGCCAGCAGCTTACGACTAGCGCAGAGCACAGATACGCAGTATTTT. Protein sequence: CASSLRLAQSTDTQYF.

This chain links TRBV6-2 or TRBV6-3 with TRBJ2-5; 8 positions agree with TRBD2. This CDR3 spans 15 amino acids. With V trimmed by 5 bases and J by 3 bases, 8 bases remained unmatched. In germline, CDR1 is MNHEY, CDR2 SVGEGT. The CDR3, as DNA: TGTGCCAGCAGTCACCTTTCAGCGGGAGAAGAGACCCAGTACTTC. It specifies CASSHLSAGEETQYF.

The V gene is TRBV5-1, the J gene TRBJ2-2; 9 bases agree with TRBD1. The V gene's germline CDR1 is SGHRS and CDR2 YFSETQ. Trimming at V came to 4 bases and at J to 4 bases, leaving 17 bases not matched to a gene. This CDR3 is built from 19 residues. The CDR3 protein is CASSPRMRPGQGGTGELFF. CDR3 DNA sequence: TGCGCCAGCAGCCCTAGGATGCGGCCGGGACAGGGAGGCACCGGGGAGCTGTTTTTT.

This clone came up once. The germline gene is not matched at one end of the junction; a read error may be the cause. The chain has TRBV24-1 and TRBJ2-2, with 12 bases identical to TRBD2. The CDR3 spans 16 residues. Germline V gives CDR1 KGHDR, CDR2 SFDVKD. CDR3 residues: CAISDLAGGDTGELFF. As DNA, the CDR3 is TGTGCCATCAGTGACCTAGCGGGAGGGGACACCGGGGAGCTGTTTTTT.

The rearrangement joins TRBV6-1 to TRBJ2-2, with D perhaps matching TRBD2 (5 bases). Germline V gene sequence: CDR1 MNHNS, CDR2 SASEGT. The CDR3 has 16 residues. The V and J ends lost 2 bases and 6 bases respectively, with 16 bases between them. This CDR3 is CASSEIWRLPAGELFF. In nucleotides, the CDR3 is TGTGCCAGCAGTGAAATCTGGAGGCTCCCCGCCGGGGAGCTGTTTTTT.

The rearrangement links TRBV7-9 to TRBJ1-5; D is unresolved. The V end was cut by 4 bases, the J end by 9 bases, with 19 bases between. The germline gives CDR1 SEHNR, CDR2 FQNEAQ (reference sequence). The CDR3 sequence is 15 residues long. CDR3 sequence reads: CASSSPSAGIGPQHF. CDR3 DNA: TGTGCCAGCAGCTCACCCTCGGCGGGGATAGGGCCCCAGCATTTT.

The chain links TRBV12-5 to TRBJ2-2, with D perhaps TRBD1 (5 bases). The V gene lost 2 bases and the J gene lost 4 bases, with 14 bases spanning the gap. The germline CDR1 and CDR2 sequences are LGHNT and FRNRAP. The CDR3 spans 16 residues. Here the CDR3 reads CASGLLVGPGTGELFF. CDR3 nucleotide sequence: TGTGCTAGTGGTTTGCTCGTGGGGCCGGGCACCGGGGAGCTGTTTTTT.

The chain combines TRBV6-2 or TRBV6-3 with TRBJ2-3, with D possibly matching TRBD2 (5 bases). V gave up 0 bases and J gave up 5 bases, with 21 bases separating them. Germline CDR1 and CDR2: MNHEY and SVGEGT. This CDR3 contains 18 residues. The CDR3 DNA reads as TGTGCCAGCAGTTACTCCGCGAGGGCCCCCATCCTGGTAGATACGCAGTATTTT. Amino acid sequence: CASSYSARAPILVDTQYF.

The V gene is TRBV5-4, the J gene TRBJ1-2, with D perhaps TRBD1 (6 bases). Per the germline V gene, CDR1 is SGHNT and CDR2 is YYREEE (reference sequence). The CDR3 length is 15 residues. Trimming cost V 4 bases and J 4 bases, with 17 bases left between them. In DNA form, the CDR3 reads TGTGCCAGCAGCAGGGGGGCGGGGGAGTCCTATGGCTACACCTTC. Translation: CASSRGAGESYGYTF.

CDR3 sequence reads: CASSLLLAGGTYEQYF. DNA for the CDR3: TGTGCCAGCAGCTTACTACTAGCGGGAGGGACCTACGAGCAGTACTTC. The V and J genes are TRBV11-2 and TRBJ2-7; 13 bases align to TRBD2. Per the germline V gene, CDR1 is SGHAT and CDR2 is FQNNGV. This CDR3 is built from 16 residues. V was clipped by 2 bases and J by 2 bases; unmatched bases: 3.

CDR3 residues: CASKRTGSGNTIYF. CDR3 nucleotide sequence: TGTGCCAGCAAAAGGACAGGGTCTGGAAACACCATATATTTT. This chain links TRBV6-5 with TRBJ1-3, with 8 positions matching TRBD1. The germline V gene has CDR1 MNHEY and CDR2 SVGAGI. With V trimmed by 7 bases and J by 1 base, 3 bases remained unmatched. The CDR3 extends over 14 amino acids.

In its sample, this clone was seen once. The genes are TRBV29-1 and TRBJ1-4; D remains unclear. This CDR3 contains 11 residues. CDR1 SQVTM and CDR2 ANQGSEA come from the germline V gene. V gave up 6 bases and J gave up 8 bases, with 10 bases separating them. In nucleotides, the CDR3 is TGCAGCGTCTCATGGGCAGAAAAACTGTTTTTT. As protein: CSVSWAEKLFF.

The V gene is TRBV5-1, the J gene TRBJ1-2; maybe TRBD1 (6 bases). This CDR3 has 16 amino acids. The V end lost 0 bases, the J end lost 0 bases, and 12 bases lay between the germline ends. Germline V gives CDR1 SGHRS, CDR2 YFSETQ. CDR3 coding DNA: TGCGCCAGCAGCTTGGCCACAGGGCGTTCTAACTATGGCTACACCTTC. It is translated as CASSLATGRSNYGYTF.

The CDR3 DNA reads TGTGCCAGTAGTATAGGAGTTTCGAGGGCAACTGAAGCTTTCTTT. Its translation is CASSIGVSRATEAFF. V usage is TRBV19 and J usage is TRBJ1-1, with D hard to call. The CDR3 extends over 15 amino acids. Germline V CDR1 and CDR2: LNHDA, SQIVND (reference sequence). V was pared by 1 base and J by 5 bases, with 14 bases between. The whole variable domain, remainder taken from reference TRBV19 and TRBJ1-1, is DGGITQSPKYLFRKEGQNVTLSCEQNLNHDAMYWYRQDPGQGLRLIYYSQIVNDFQKGDIAEGYSVSREKKESFPLTVTSAQKNPTAFYLCASSIGVSRATEAFFGQGTRLTVV.

J is TRBJ2-2 and V is TRBV29-1; D perhaps matches TRBD1 (6 bases). The CDR3 has 14 residues. The ends were cut back, 6 bases at V and 5 bases at J, with 16 bases in the middle. CDR1 and CDR2 from the germline V gene are SQVTM and ANQGSEA. CDR3 nucleotides: TGCAGCGTCGTCAGGGGCACGGGGACCGGGGAGCTGTTTTTT. Protein product: CSVVRGTGTGELFF.

The gene calls are TRBV6-2 or TRBV6-3 and TRBJ2-5, with 9 bases fitting TRBD2. J lost 4 bases, V lost 2 bases, and 5 bases had no gene match. This CDR3 comprises 15 residues. Germline V gene sequence: CDR1 MNHEY, CDR2 SVGEGT. CDR3 loop: CASSYGGGVRETQYF. CDR3 sequence (DNA): TGTGCCAGCAGTTACGGCGGGGGGGTCAGAGAGACCCAGTACTTC.